Each of the 30 T cell receptor beta chains below was sequenced from the same sample in a study of blood T cell repertoires in COVID-19. Data came from immunoSEQ multiplex PCR; TCRdb stores just in-frame clones and leaves some out. The table shows around 160,000 clones, with approximately 88% occurring only once. The specimen was PBMCs or T cells enriched from blood (not recorded which). The receptors here all came from a woman aged 30 to 39 with acute COVID-19.

The genes are TRBV28 and TRBJ1-1; D remains ambiguous. This CDR3 spans 16 amino acids. CDR1 is MDHEN, CDR2 SYDVKM, per germline. The V end was cut by 3 bases, the J end by 1 base, with 15 bases between. The CDR3 nucleotides read TGTGCCAGCAGTTTTGCGGAGGCGGCCGAGAACACTGAAGCTTTCTTT. It yields the protein CASSFAEAAENTEAFF. The whole variable domain, filled in from reference TRBV28 and TRBJ1-1, reads DVKVTQSSRYLVKRTGEKVFLECVQDMDHENMFWYRQDPGLGLRLIYFSYDVKMKEKGDIPEGYSVSREKKERFSLILESASTNQTSMYLCASSFAEAAENTEAFFGQGTRLTVV.

The rearrangement joins TRBV4-3 to TRBJ2-1, with a possible D match to TRBD2 (6 bases). The CDR3 extends over 16 amino acids. The germline gives CDR1 LGHNA, CDR2 YSLEER. V was pared by 0 bases and J by 5 bases, with 14 bases between. The CDR3: CASSQDPGVGHNEQFF. CDR3 bases: TGCGCCAGCAGCCAAGATCCGGGAGTGGGCCACAATGAGCAGTTCTTC.

This CDR3 is CASSLGQGLTYGYTF. DNA of the CDR3: TGTGCCAGCTCTCTTGGACAGGGCCTAACGTATGGCTACACCTTC. This chain uses TRBV7-8 with TRBJ1-2; 8 nucleotides agree with TRBD1. From germline, CDR1 is SGHVS and CDR2 FQNEAQ. The trim removed 8 bases at V and 5 bases at J, leaving 13 bases unmatched. The CDR3 has 15 residues.

This sequence joins TRBV6-5 and TRBJ1-1; 7 bases align to TRBD1. Looked up from germline, CDR1 is MNHEY and CDR2 is SVGAGI. The CDR3 extends over 11 amino acids. V shed 6 bases and J 8 bases; nucleotides not matched to a gene: 3. The CDR3 nucleotides read TGTGCCAGCAGGGCGGACAGGGAAGCTTTCTTT. Its translation is CASRADREAFF.

This clone was counted a single time. This chain joins TRBV6-2 or TRBV6-3 and TRBJ2-7; 7 nucleotides line up with TRBD1. This CDR3 comprises 14 residues. V lost 5 bases to trimming and J lost 1 base; unmatched junction nucleotides: 5. CDR1 and CDR2 from the germline V gene are MNHEY and SVGEGT. The CDR3 coding sequence is TGTGCCAGCAGTCTCCGGGACAGATCCTACGAGCAGTACTTC. As protein: CASSLRDRSYEQYF.

There are a few counts of this clone. The chain uses TRBV14 and TRBJ2-1; 7 bases are shared with TRBD2. CDR3 size: 16 residues. The V segment lost 6 bases and the J segment 0 bases; nucleotides outside the gene matches: 8. The germline CDR1 and CDR2 sequences are SGHDN and FVKESK. DNA for the CDR3: TGTGCCAGCAGAGCCGGGGGGATATTCTCCTACAATGAGCAGTTCTTC. This codes for CASRAGGIFSYNEQFF.

This chain's CDR3 is CASSFGGINYEQYF. CDR3 DNA sequence: TGTGCCAGCAGCTTTGGGGGCATCAACTACGAGCAGTACTTC. This chain uses TRBV7-2 with TRBJ2-7; tentatively, D is TRBD1 (6 bases). The CDR3 totals 14 residues. Trimming removed 3 bases at V and 3 bases at J, with 12 bases between. Germline values: CDR1 SGHTA, CDR2 FQGNSA.

This clone occurred once. The chain couples TRBV7-8 to TRBJ2-7, with D tentatively TRBD2 (5 bases). V lost 5 bases, J lost 2 bases, and 16 bases lay in between. The germline CDR1 and CDR2 sequences are SGHVS and FQNEAQ. The CDR3 has 15 amino acids. CDR3 bases: TGTGCCAGCAGCATTATAGAGGGAACCACCTACGAGCAGTACTTC. This gives the protein CASSIIEGTTYEQYF.

The CDR3 loop is CASSSPRGIYGYTF. The CDR3, as DNA: TGTGCCAGCAGTTCTCCTCGGGGGATTTATGGCTACACCTTC. The rearrangement links TRBV28 to TRBJ1-2; weak D call: TRBD1 (5 bases). Trimming removed 4 bases at V and 5 bases at J, with 14 bases between. The CDR3 extends over 14 amino acids. CDR1 and CDR2 (germline): MDHEN, SYDVKM.

The rearrangement links TRBV2 to TRBJ2-5; 8 bases are a match to TRBD1. The CDR3 spans 15 residues. The germline V gene has CDR1 SNHLY and CDR2 FYNNEI. V dropped 3 bases and J dropped 5; count of bases not matched to a gene: 8. The CDR3 is CASSEMGQVEETQYF. CDR3 bases: TGTGCCAGCAGTGAGATGGGACAGGTCGAGGAGACCCAGTACTTC.

The chain joins TRBV15 to TRBJ1-1; the D is unclear. This CDR3 has 14 amino acids. The ends were cut back, 6 bases at V and 2 bases at J, with 13 bases in the middle. Germline CDR1 LNHNV, CDR2 YYDKDF (reference sequence). As DNA, the CDR3 is TGTGCCACCAGAGGAGGAAGGAGTAACACTGAAGCTTTCTTT. Amino acids: CATRGGRSNTEAFF.

The rearrangement uses TRBV7-2 and TRBJ2-3; D is undetermined. Germline-derived CDR1 and CDR2 are SGHTA and FQGNSA. The CDR3 runs 14 residues. The V and J ends lost 1 base and 7 bases respectively, with 12 bases between them. In DNA, the CDR3 is TGTGCCAGCAGCTTAGGACTTTCGGTGAATACGCAGTATTTT. It encodes CASSLGLSVNTQYF.

V gene TRBV6-4 combines with J gene TRBJ2-3; 13 bases fit TRBD2. With 4 bases clipped from V and 4 bases from J, the junction kept 2 bases outside the gene matches. The length of the CDR3 is 15 residues. CDR1 is MRHNA, CDR2 SNTAGT, per germline. The CDR3 sequence is CASSGGTSGADTQYF. CDR3 in DNA: TGTGCCAGCAGTGGCGGGACTAGCGGGGCAGATACGCAGTATTTT.

This chain links TRBV6-5 with TRBJ1-1, with D possibly being TRBD1 (5 bases). V lost 7 bases, J lost 1 base, and 16 bases lay in between. CDR3 size: 15 residues. CDR1 is MNHEY, CDR2 SVGAGI, per germline. CDR3 sequence: CASTTLVQANTEAFF. Here the CDR3 DNA reads TGTGCCAGCACTACTCTCGTACAGGCGAACACTGAAGCTTTCTTT.

This clone was counted a few times. The chain uses TRBV28 and TRBJ1-5; D gene unclear. V dropped 6 bases and J dropped 0 bases, with 18 bases sitting between them. Germline CDR1 is MDHEN and CDR2 is SYDVKM. The CDR3 sequence is 17 residues long. DNA for the CDR3: TGTGCCAGCAGCCCGACAACAGCTCCTTATAGCAATCAGCCCCAGCATTTT. Translated, it gives CASSPTTAPYSNQPQHF.

This chain joins TRBV3-1 (or the pseudogene TRBV3-2) and TRBJ2-3; 10 bases are a match to TRBD2. Germline V gene data show CDR1 as LGHDT and CDR2 as YNNKEL (reference sequence). This CDR3 spans 15 amino acids. Trimming at V came to 2 bases and at J to 3 bases, leaving 2 bases not matched to a gene. CDR3 protein: CASSQLAGVTDTQYF. In DNA, the CDR3 is TGTGCCAGCAGCCAACTAGCGGGAGTGACAGATACGCAGTATTTT.

The rearrangement links TRBV28 to TRBJ2-7, with TRBD2 matching 7 bases. From germline, CDR1 is MDHEN and CDR2 SYDVKM. The CDR3 is 15 residues long. The V gene end was trimmed by 5 bases and the J gene end by 1 base; junction bases not matched to a gene: 8. CDR3 DNA sequence: TGTGCCAGCAGTACCGCGGGGGAGGGGTCCTACGAGCAGTACTTC. Its protein is CASSTAGEGSYEQYF.

The chain has TRBV28 and TRBJ1-2, with a possible D match to TRBD1 (5 bases). This CDR3 has 14 residues. Germline CDR1 is MDHEN and CDR2 is SYDVKM. The V end was cut by 5 bases, the J end by 4 bases, with 14 bases between. The CDR3 DNA reads as TGTGCCAGCAGTAACCACGACAGCTTCTATGGCTACACCTTC. It yields the protein CASSNHDSFYGYTF.

This clone was found once. The chain's CDR3 is CASSYSMEGGGYTF. CDR3 DNA: TGTGCCAGCAGTTACTCGATGGAGGGAGGTGGCTACACCTTC. The V gene is TRBV6-5, the J gene TRBJ1-2; D ambiguous. The V gene's germline CDR1 is MNHEY and CDR2 SVGAGI. Trimming shortened V by 0 bases and J by 7 bases, and 12 bases separated the two germline ends. This CDR3 is 14 amino acids long.

The chain employs TRBV28 and TRBJ1-5; D unclear. V lost 3 bases, J lost 0 bases, and 6 bases lay in between. This CDR3 is built from 14 residues. From germline, CDR1 is MDHEN and CDR2 SYDVKM. The DNA for the CDR3 is TGTGCCAGCAGTTTGTACTCTAGCAATCAGCCCCAGCATTTT. It codes for CASSLYSSNQPQHF.

The J gene is TRBJ1-2, the V gene TRBV9; 9 bases match TRBD1. Germline CDR1 SGDLS, CDR2 YYNGEE. Trimming removed 3 bases from V and 2 bases from J; junction bases left unmatched: 2. This CDR3 contains 14 residues. CDR3 DNA: TGTGCCAGCAGCGCGGGACAGGGAAACTATGGCTACACCTTC. Residues: CASSAGQGNYGYTF.

This chain uses TRBV3-1 (or the pseudogene TRBV3-2) with TRBJ2-1; D unclear. Germline loops: CDR1 LGHDT, CDR2 YNNKEL (reference sequence). The CDR3 length is 13 residues. V lost 4 bases to trimming and J lost 7 bases, with 11 bases between them. The CDR3 sequence is CASSPTVRNEQFF. The CDR3 coding sequence is TGTGCCAGCAGCCCCACCGTGCGGAATGAGCAGTTCTTC.

This clone was detected only once. The chain uses TRBV4-3 and TRBJ2-2; 8 positions match TRBD2. This CDR3 spans 17 amino acids. The ends lost 0 bases at V and 6 bases at J; junction bases unmatched: 9. Looked up from germline, CDR1 is LGHNA and CDR2 is YSLEER. CDR3 in DNA: TGCGCCAGCAGCCAAGACTTTCGGCGGGAGGCGGCCGGGGAGCTGTTTTTT. It translates to CASSQDFRREAAGELFF.

The genes are TRBV5-6 and TRBJ1-3; D gene ambiguous. The V end lost 1 base, the J end lost 4 bases, and 9 bases lay between the germline ends. The CDR3 extends over 14 amino acids. CDR1 SGHDT and CDR2 YYEEEE come from the germline V gene. The CDR3 DNA is TGTGCCAGCAGCTTGTTCCGAGGAGGAAACACCATATATTTT. Translation: CASSLFRGGNTIYF.

The J gene is TRBJ2-5, the V gene TRBV29-1, with 7 positions matching TRBD2. After removal of 3 bases from V and 3 bases from J, the junction contained 4 bases not matched to a gene. CDR1 is SQVTM and CDR2 is ANQGSEA in the germline V gene. This CDR3 contains 13 residues. Here the CDR3 reads CSVERGGEETQYF. CDR3 bases: TGCAGCGTTGAGCGGGGAGGGGAAGAGACCCAGTACTTC.

The chain uses TRBV13 and TRBJ1-2; 7 nucleotides agree with TRBD1. The J segment lost 4 bases and the V segment lost 5 bases, leaving 4 bases of the junction unmatched. CDR3 size: 13 residues. Germline CDR1 reads PRHDT; CDR2 reads FYEKMQ (reference sequence). CDR3 region: CASSLRDSYGYTF. The CDR3 DNA sequence: TGTGCCAGCAGCCTCCGGGACAGCTATGGCTACACCTTC.

This chain links TRBV20-1 with TRBJ2-2; D not certain. The V and J ends lost 3 bases and 4 bases respectively, with 3 bases between them. The germline V gene encodes CDR1 DFQATT and CDR2 SNEGSKA (reference sequence). The CDR3 runs 11 residues. The DNA for the CDR3 is TGCAGTGCTAGGGCCACCGGGGAGCTGTTTTTT. Translation: CSARATGELFF.

This chain joins TRBV28 and TRBJ2-7; TRBD2 matches at 11 bases. The junction had 5 bases not matched to a gene; V was cut back by 4 bases and J by 3 bases. The CDR3 loop spans 15 amino acids. CDR1 is MDHEN and CDR2 is SYDVKM in the germline V gene. The CDR3 here is CASSSSGTSGYEQYF. The DNA for the CDR3 is TGTGCCAGCAGTTCTTCCGGGACTAGCGGCTACGAGCAGTACTTC. Variable domain in full (rest from reference TRBV28 and TRBJ2-7): DVKVTQSSRYLVKRTGEKVFLECVQDMDHENMFWYRQDPGLGLRLIYFSYDVKMKEKGDIPEGYSVSREKKERFSLILESASTNQTSMYLCASSSSGTSGYEQYFGPGTRLTVT.

The CDR3 loop is CASSVQVDSPLHF. The CDR3 DNA reads TGTGCCAGCAGCGTTCAGGTTGATTCACCCCTCCACTTT. This chain uses TRBV9 with TRBJ1-6; D is unclear. Germline CDR1 is SGDLS and CDR2 is YYNGEE. This CDR3 region has 13 residues. Trimming cost V 2 bases and J 8 bases, with 8 bases left between them.

The gene calls are TRBV11-2 and TRBJ2-1; 13 positions match TRBD2. The CDR3 has 16 amino acids. Trimming cost V 5 bases and J 0 bases; bases outside gene matches: 1. From germline, CDR1 is SGHAT and CDR2 FQNNGV. The CDR3 spells CASSRTSGSSYNEQFF. In DNA, the CDR3 is TGTGCCAGCAGCCGGACTAGCGGGAGCTCCTACAATGAGCAGTTCTTC.